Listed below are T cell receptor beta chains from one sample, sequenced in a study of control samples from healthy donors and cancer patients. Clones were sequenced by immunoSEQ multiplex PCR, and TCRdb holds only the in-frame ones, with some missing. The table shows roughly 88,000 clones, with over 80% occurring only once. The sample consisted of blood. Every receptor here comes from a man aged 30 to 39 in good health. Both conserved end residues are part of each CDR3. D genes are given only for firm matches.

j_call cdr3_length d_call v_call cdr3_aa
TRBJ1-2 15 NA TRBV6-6 CASRNSLLSGYGYTF
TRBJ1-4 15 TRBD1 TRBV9 CASSVDGTVEEKLFF
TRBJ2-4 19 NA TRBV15 CATSRDYARGIIAKNIQYF
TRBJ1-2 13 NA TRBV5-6 CASRHPNNYGYTF
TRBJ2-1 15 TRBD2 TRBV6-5 CAGEGLAGGHNEQFF
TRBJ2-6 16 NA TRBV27 CASSLVTGWGANVLTF
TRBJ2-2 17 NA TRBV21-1 CASSKDRGTPGPGELFF
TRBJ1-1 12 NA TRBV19 CASSVANTEAFF
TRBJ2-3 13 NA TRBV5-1 CASSLGSVSTQYF
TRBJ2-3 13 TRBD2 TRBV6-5 CASSGGVTDTQYF
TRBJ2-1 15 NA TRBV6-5 CASSYDLESVNEQFF
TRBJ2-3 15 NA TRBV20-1 CSASPLGGVADTQYF
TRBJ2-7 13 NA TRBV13 CASSTGIWTEQYF
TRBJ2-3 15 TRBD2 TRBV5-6 CASSLTSGVSDTQYF
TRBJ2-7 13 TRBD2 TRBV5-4 CASSATGGYEQYF
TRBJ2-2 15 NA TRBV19 CASSPTGASTGELFF
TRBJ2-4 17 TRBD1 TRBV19 CASSPGQGILAKNIQYF
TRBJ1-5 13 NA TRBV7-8 CASSPDSNQPQHF
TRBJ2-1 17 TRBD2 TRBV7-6 CASSLRGGGGDVGEQFF
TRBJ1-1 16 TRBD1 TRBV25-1 CASSEASGTGGTEAFF
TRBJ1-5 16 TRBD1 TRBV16 CASSHRTGLANQPQHF
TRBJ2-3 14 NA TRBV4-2 CASSPDSYTDTQYF
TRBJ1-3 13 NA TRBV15 CATSRRRGFTIYF
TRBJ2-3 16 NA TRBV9 CASSPEGGPLTDTQYF
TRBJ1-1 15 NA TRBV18 CASSPPSRANTEAFF
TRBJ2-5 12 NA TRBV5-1 CASSLGQETQYF
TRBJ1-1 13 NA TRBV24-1 CATSDSSDREAFF
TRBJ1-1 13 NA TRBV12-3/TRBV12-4 CASSPTRGTEAFF
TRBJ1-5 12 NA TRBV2 CASSEGYQPQHF
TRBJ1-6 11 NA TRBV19 CASNQGSALHF
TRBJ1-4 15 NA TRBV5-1 CASSLEGTQRGKLFF
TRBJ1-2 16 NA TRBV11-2 CASSLDLRVANYGYTF
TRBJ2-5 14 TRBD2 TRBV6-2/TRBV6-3 CASSLAGGRETQYF
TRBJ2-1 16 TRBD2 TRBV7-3 CASSPTPSGAYNEQFF
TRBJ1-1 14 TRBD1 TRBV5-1 CASSQGTGGTEAFF
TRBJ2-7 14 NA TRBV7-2 CASSLVATSYEQYF
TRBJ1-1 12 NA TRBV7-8 CASSPQGTEAFF
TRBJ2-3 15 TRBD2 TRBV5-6 CASSLTSGGALAQYF
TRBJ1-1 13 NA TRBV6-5 CASRTAMNTEAFF
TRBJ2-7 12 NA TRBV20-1 CSASRSPYEQYF
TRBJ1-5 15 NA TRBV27 CASSLWAGGNQPQHF
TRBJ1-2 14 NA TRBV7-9 CASSLGGRRDGYTF
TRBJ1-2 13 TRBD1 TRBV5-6 CASSLQGVYGYTF
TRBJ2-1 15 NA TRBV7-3 CASSLRGVTYNEQFF
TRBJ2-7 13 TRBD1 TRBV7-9 CASSVDRGSEQYF
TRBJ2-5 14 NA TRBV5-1 CASSSSGQIETQYF
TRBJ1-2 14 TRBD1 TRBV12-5 CASGQDRPAYGYTF